This T cell receptor (beta chain) was recorded in a study of T cells in localized non-small cell lung cancer. Study outcomes and limitations: Sequencing involved a lone tumor region, leaving heterogeneity possible. Exceeding tumor, uninvolved adjacent lung had the highest T cell clonality. Longer survival (overall) was linked to higher T cell density in blood. Adjacent lung had a median approximately 57 of the 100 largest tumor clones.

About this clone itself: Its target is unknown.

This table comes from immunoSEQ multiplex PCR, and its TCRdb copy is limited to in-frame clones, with some not included. The table has about 23,000 clones, approximately 90% seen once. The CDR3 covers 19 residues. The trim removed 6 bases at V and 6 bases at J, leaving 22 bases unmatched. Germline V lookup: CDR1 SGDLS, CDR2 YYNGEE. The sequence derives from a woman aged 35-70 years with stage I lung adenocarcinoma. This specimen was peripheral blood, taken before any cancer treatment. The chain joins TRBV9 to TRBJ2-1; TRBD2 matches 9 bases. CDR3 sequence: CASTPSPPDWGGRANEQFF. The CDR3 nucleotides read TGTGCCAGCACCCCCTCCCCACCAGATTGGGGCGGGAGGGCCAATGAGCAGTTCTTC.